One sample yielded the 8 T cell receptor beta chains listed below, sequenced in a study of cytomegalovirus exposure and HLA in healthy donors. Primers included in the PCR were 60 Vbeta and 13 Jbeta primers. Profiled with immunoSEQ multiplex PCR; TCRdb holds only in-frame clones, not every one. The sample yields about 150,000 clones, 70% to 80% seen once. The specimen was PBMCs. All receptors derive from a man aged 40-49 years in good health and CMV-seropositive.

This clone turned up a few times. V gene TRBV30 combines with J gene TRBJ1-1; maybe TRBD1 (5 bases). V was shortened by 0 bases and J by 0 bases, with 17 bases between the two germline ends. Germline lookup yields CDR1 GTSNPN and CDR2 SVGIG (reference sequence). The CDR3 has 17 amino acids. The CDR3 loop reads CAWSVIGIEDMNTEAFF. The CDR3 bases are TGTGCCTGGAGTGTAATAGGGATTGAGGACATGAACACTGAAGCTTTCTTT.

The rearrangement links TRBV6-1 to TRBJ1-5; D is unresolved. The germline V and J ends were trimmed by 2 bases and 7 bases, with 15 bases remaining between them. This CDR3 comprises 15 residues. CDR1 and CDR2 (germline): MNHNS, SASEGT. CDR3 in DNA: TGTGCCAGCAGTGAATTGAGAGGGTCCGGCCAGCCCCAGCATTTT. Translating gives CASSELRGSGQPQHF.

The genes are TRBV15 and TRBJ1-3; a possible D gene is TRBD1 (6 bases). V lost 0 bases and J 4 bases, leaving 13 bases between the germline ends. Germline V lookup: CDR1 LNHNV, CDR2 YYDKDF (reference sequence). CDR3 size: 16 residues. The CDR3 sequence: CATSRDPRGSGNTIYF. In DNA form, the CDR3 reads TGTGCCACCAGCAGAGATCCCAGGGGATCCGGAAACACCATATATTTT.

This clone has a handful of counts. This sequence joins TRBV18 and TRBJ2-2, with a tentative D call TRBD1 (6 bases). Trimming pared 0 bases from V and 5 bases from J, leaving 10 bases between. Germline V lookup: CDR1 KGHSH, CDR2 LQKENI. CDR3 length: 15 residues. The CDR3 region has the DNA TGTGCCAGCTCACCACCGGGCAGGGGAACCGGGGAGCTGTTTTTT. It yields the protein CASSPPGRGTGELFF. Combining the CDR3 with reference TRBV18 and TRBJ2-2 gives the whole variable domain NAGVMQNPRHLVRRRGQEARLRCSPMKGHSHVYWYRQLPEEGLKFMVYLQKENIIDESGMPKERFSAEFPKEGPSILRIQQVVRGDSAAYFCASSPPGRGTGELFFGEGSRLTVL.

The rearrangement uses TRBV29-1 and TRBJ2-3; 8 nucleotides match TRBD2. With 7 bases clipped from V and 0 bases from J, the junction kept 6 bases outside the gene matches. Germline CDR1 and CDR2: SQVTM and ANQGSEA. The CDR3 extends over 14 amino acids. The chain's CDR3 is CSAPTSASTDTQYF. The CDR3 DNA reads as TGCAGCGCTCCGACTAGCGCCAGCACAGATACGCAGTATTTT.

This chain joins TRBV6-6 and TRBJ1-2; 9 nucleotides agree with TRBD1. V dropped 6 bases and J dropped 6; count of bases not matched to a gene: 8. Germline CDR1 MNHNY, CDR2 SVGAGI (reference sequence). The CDR3 sequence is 14 residues long. The CDR3 DNA follows: TGTGCCAGCAGGGGGACAGGGAATTTCGATGGCTACACCTTC. Its protein is CASRGTGNFDGYTF.

The chain has TRBV7-2 and TRBJ1-5, with 10 bases identical to TRBD1. V dropped 6 bases and J dropped 2; count of bases not matched to a gene: 4. The CDR3 is 15 amino acids. Germline CDR1 and CDR2: SGHTA and FQGNSA. The CDR3 nucleotides are TGTGCCAGCAGATCGACAGGGGGCGGCAATCAGCCCCAGCATTTT. It codes for CASRSTGGGNQPQHF.

This sequence joins TRBV4-1 and TRBJ2-7; 9 bases match TRBD1. From germline, CDR1 is MGHRA and CDR2 YSYEKL. Germline trimming cut 3 bases from V and 3 bases from J; bases unmatched to any gene: 9. CDR3 length equals 16 residues. CDR3 sequence reads: CASSHLFPGQGYEQYF. The CDR3 DNA reads TGCGCCAGCAGCCACCTATTTCCGGGACAGGGCTACGAGCAGTACTTC.